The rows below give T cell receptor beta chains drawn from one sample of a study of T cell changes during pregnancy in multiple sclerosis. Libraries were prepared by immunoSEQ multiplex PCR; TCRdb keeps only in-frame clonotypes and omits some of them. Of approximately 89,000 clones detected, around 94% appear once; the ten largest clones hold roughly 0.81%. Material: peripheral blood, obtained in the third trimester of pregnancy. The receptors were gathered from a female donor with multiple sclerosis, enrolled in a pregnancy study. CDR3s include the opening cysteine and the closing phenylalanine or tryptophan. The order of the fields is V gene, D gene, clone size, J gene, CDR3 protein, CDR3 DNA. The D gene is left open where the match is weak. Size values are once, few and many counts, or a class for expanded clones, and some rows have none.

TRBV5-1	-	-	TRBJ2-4	CASSWGAASTKNIQYF	TGCGCCAGCAGCTGGGGCGCTGCGAGCACCAAAAACATTCAGTACTTC
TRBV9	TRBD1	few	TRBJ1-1	CASSVAWDRDTEAFF	TGTGCCAGCAGCGTGGCTTGGGACAGAGACACTGAAGCTTTCTTT
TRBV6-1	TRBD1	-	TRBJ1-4	CASSPRDRDKKLFF	TGTGCCAGCAGTCCCCGGGACAGGGATAAAAAACTGTTTTTT
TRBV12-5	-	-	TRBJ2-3	CASGLDHGTQYF	TGTGCTAGTGGTTTGGACCACGGGACGCAGTATTTT
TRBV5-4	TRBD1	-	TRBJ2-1	CASSNDRGSGNEQFF	TGTGCCAGCAGCAATGACAGGGGGAGTGGAAATGAGCAGTTCTTC
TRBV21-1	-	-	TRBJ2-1	CASSKVRNTYNEQFF	TGTGCCAGCAGCAAAGTGCGTAATACCTACAATGAGCAGTTCTTC
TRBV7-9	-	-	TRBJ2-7	CASSLGSMREQYF	TGTGCCAGCAGCTTAGGGTCGATGCGCGAGCAGTACTTC
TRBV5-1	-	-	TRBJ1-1	CASSPDIVNTEAFF	TGCGCCAGCAGCCCAGACATCGTGAACACTGAAGCTTTCTTT
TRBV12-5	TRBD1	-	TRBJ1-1	CASGIPGQGSFF	TGTGCTAGTGGGATCCCGGGACAGGGATCTTTCTTT
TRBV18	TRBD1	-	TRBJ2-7	CASSPLQGVISEEQYF	TGTGCCAGCTCACCACTACAGGGGGTGATATCTGAAGAGCAGTACTTC
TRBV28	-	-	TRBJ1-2	CASRSRDMTANYGYTF	TGTGCCAGCAGAAGTCGGGATATGACCGCCAACTATGGCTACACCTTC
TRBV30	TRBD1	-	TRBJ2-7	CAWKNGQGQVYEQYF	TGTGCCTGGAAGAACGGACAGGGGCAAGTCTACGAGCAGTACTTC
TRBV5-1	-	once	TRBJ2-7	CASSLESGWGDEQYF	TGCGCCAGCAGCTTGGAGTCAGGCTGGGGGGACGAGCAGTACTTC
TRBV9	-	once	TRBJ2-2	CASSAQPEGTGELFF	TGTGCCAGCAGCGCTCAGCCGGAGGGCACCGGGGAGCTGTTTTTT
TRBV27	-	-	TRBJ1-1	CASRAGATEAFF	TGTGCCAGCAGAGCGGGGGCCACTGAAGCTTTCTTT
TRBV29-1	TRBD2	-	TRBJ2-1	CSVVASGARVQFF	TGCAGCGTTGTCGCTAGCGGGGCAAGGGTGCAGTTCTTC
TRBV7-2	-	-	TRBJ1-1	CASSFPIGRATEAFF	TGTGCCAGCAGCTTCCCAATAGGGAGGGCCACTGAAGCTTTCTTT
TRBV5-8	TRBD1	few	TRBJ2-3	CASSRYRGMSRDTQYF	TGTGCCAGCAGCAGGTACAGGGGGATGTCAAGAGATACGCAGTATTTT
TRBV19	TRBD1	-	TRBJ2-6	CAAQDRGLGGANVLTF	TGTGCCGCCCAAGACAGGGGTCTGGGTGGGGCCAACGTCCTGACTTTC
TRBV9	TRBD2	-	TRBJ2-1	CASSVSGNLYNEQFF	TGTGCCAGCAGCGTGAGCGGGAACCTCTACAATGAGCAGTTCTTC